A selection of T cell receptor beta chains follows, all from one sample in a study of cytomegalovirus exposure and HLA in healthy donors. The protocol was immunoSEQ multiplex PCR, while the TCRdb copy is restricted to in-frame clones and leaves out a portion. The table shows about 180,000 clones, with more than 65% occurring only once. Material: PBMCs. All receptors derive from a man aged 30 to 39 in good health and CMV-seronegative. The CDR3 runs from the conserved cysteine through the conserved F or W. The D gene is left open where the match is weak. The listing skips clone size in some rows; elsewhere it reads once, few, many or a size class.

v_gene	d_gene	j_gene	abundance	CDR3nt	CDR3aa
TRBV7-9	TRBD2	TRBJ2-7	once	TGTGCCAGCAGCTTAGGGGCGGGAGCTACCTACGAGCAGTACTTC	CASSLGAGATYEQYF
TRBV30	.	TRBJ1-1	.	TGTGCCTGGAGTGTACCCTCCTTCTCTCCAAAACGGTTGGCTTTCTTT	CAWSVPSFSPKRLAFF
TRBV10-3	.	TRBJ1-2	.	TGTGCCATATTAGATTCAGGGTATGGCTACACCTTC	CAILDSGYGYTF
TRBV5-4	.	TRBJ1-4	.	TGTGCCAGCAGCTTGTACAGGGAGGGTGAAAAACTGTTTTTT	CASSLYREGEKLFF
TRBV7-2	TRBD1	TRBJ1-5	.	TGTGCCAGCAGCTTACAGGGACAGGCCCACAATCAGCCCCAGCATTTT	CASSLQGQAHNQPQHF
TRBV2	.	TRBJ2-2	.	TGTGCCATCCATTCAGGGTCCCGCGGCACCGGGGAGCTGTTTTTT	CAIHSGSRGTGELFF
TRBV4-2	.	TRBJ2-7	.	TGTGCCAGCAGCCAAGGGAGAGGAAGCTACGAGCAGTACTTC	CASSQGRGSYEQYF
TRBV19	TRBD1	TRBJ1-2	.	TGTGCCAGTAGGACAGGGGCTAACTATGGCTACACCTTC	CASRTGANYGYTF
TRBV28	TRBD1	TRBJ1-6	.	TGTGCCAGCAGTCCCGGGACAGGGGTATCACCCCTCCACTTT	CASSPGTGVSPLHF
TRBV2	TRBD1	TRBJ1-1	.	TGTGCCAGCAGCGTTGACAGGGACGAAGCTTTCTTT	CASSVDRDEAFF
TRBV15	TRBD1	TRBJ2-7	.	TGTGCCACCAGCAGAGATGCGGCAGGGGGACCCTACGAGCAGTACTTC	CATSRDAAGGPYEQYF
TRBV5-1	.	TRBJ2-3	.	TGCGCCAGCAGTCGGCGGGACACAGATACGCAGTATTTT	CASSRRDTDTQYF
TRBV30	TRBD2	TRBJ2-3	.	TGTGCCTGGAGTCGCACCGGGACTAGAGCAAATACGCAGTATTTT	CAWSRTGTRANTQYF
TRBV13	.	TRBJ1-3	.	TGTGCCAGCAGCCCCACACGAGGCTCTGGAAACACCATATATTTT	CASSPTRGSGNTIYF
TRBV6-5	.	TRBJ1-3	.	TGTGCCAGCAGCCCTGGTTGGAGCTCTGGAAACACCATATATTTT	CASSPGWSSGNTIYF
TRBV7-3	.	TRBJ2-1	.	TGTGCCAGCAGCTTATTCGGGTCCTCCTACAATGAGCAGTTCTTC	CASSLFGSSYNEQFF
TRBV29-1	.	TRBJ1-2	few	TGCAGCGTTGGGACATTAGCTAACTATGGCTACACCTTC	CSVGTLANYGYTF
TRBV2	TRBD2	TRBJ2-1	few	TGTGCCACCTTGGGAGGCGGGAGCTCCTACAATGAGCAGTTCTTC	CATLGGGSSYNEQFF
TRBV5-1	.	TRBJ1-1	once	TGCGCCAGCAGCTTGGAGGGTAGGGGCGGGAACACTGAAGCTTTCTTT	CASSLEGRGGNTEAFF
TRBV6-5	TRBD2	TRBJ2-5	.	TGTGCCAGCAGATTACTAGCGGACCAAGAGACCCAGTACTTC	CASRLLADQETQYF
TRBV10-3	TRBD1	TRBJ2-7	few	TGTGCCATCAGGCCCGGGACAGGGTACGAGCAGTACTTC	CAIRPGTGYEQYF
TRBV30	TRBD1	TRBJ2-2	.	TGTGCCTACCAACAGGGGGCCAAGAACACCGGGGAGCTGTTTTTT	CAYQQGAKNTGELFF
TRBV7-2	.	TRBJ2-1	.	TGTGCCAGCACCGGGGGATACAATGAGCAGTTCTTC	CASTGGYNEQFF
TRBV29-1	.	TRBJ2-7	.	TGCAGCGCAAGGGCTGGGGGGTCCTACGAGCAGTACTTC	CSARAGGSYEQYF
TRBV5-1	.	TRBJ2-1	.	TGCGCCAGCATCTCGAGCTCCTACAATGAGCAGTTCTTC	CASISSSYNEQFF
TRBV2	.	TRBJ2-7	once	TGTGCCAGCAGAGTTTGGGGGAGGAACGAGCAGTACTTC	CASRVWGRNEQYF
TRBV19	TRBD1	TRBJ1-4	.	TGTGCCAGTAAAAAGCCGGGACAGGGGTCTGAAAAACTGTTTTTT	CASKKPGQGSEKLFF
TRBV27	TRBD2	TRBJ2-7	.	TGTGCCAGCAGTTTATCCCCGGGGGGGTTCTACGAGCAGTACTTC	CASSLSPGGFYEQYF
TRBV5-1	.	TRBJ1-1	.	TGCGCCAGCAGCCCTGGAGGAACCATGAACACTGAAGCTTTCTTT	CASSPGGTMNTEAFF
TRBV12-5	TRBD2	TRBJ2-1	.	TGTGCTAGTGGTTCGAGCCTAGCGGGCGGGAATGAGCAGTTCTTC	CASGSSLAGGNEQFF
TRBV28	.	TRBJ2-3	.	TGTGCCAGCAGTTTCTGGCGGGGCTCAGATAGCACAGATACGCAGTATTTT	CASSFWRGSDSTDTQYF
TRBV10-3	.	TRBJ2-3	.	TGTGCCCATGGGATGGACAGAAGCACAGATACGCAGTATTTT	CAHGMDRSTDTQYF
TRBV5-1	TRBD1	TRBJ1-2	.	TGCGCCAGCAGCCAGGGGGGGACAGGGTTAGCTGGCTACACCTTC	CASSQGGTGLAGYTF
TRBV25-1	TRBD1	TRBJ1-1	.	TGTGCCAGCAGTGAATCGGGGACAGGGACTGAAGCTTTCTTT	CASSESGTGTEAFF
TRBV6-5	TRBD1	TRBJ2-7	.	TGTGCCAGCAGTTACAGGGACAGCTCCTACGAGCAGTACTTC	CASSYRDSSYEQYF
TRBV10-1	TRBD2	TRBJ2-1	.	TGCGCCAGCAGTCGACTAGCGGGGGTCCCCCCCTACAATGAGCAGTTCTTC	CASSRLAGVPPYNEQFF
TRBV5-6	.	TRBJ2-7	.	TGTGCCAGCAGCTACGGGGATTACGAGCAGTACTTC	CASSYGDYEQYF
TRBV9	TRBD2	TRBJ2-6	few	TGTGCCAGCAGCGTAGATCCCGGGGGGGGCTCTGGGGCCAACGTCCTGACTTTC	CASSVDPGGGSGANVLTF
TRBV25-1	TRBD1	TRBJ2-7	.	TGTGCCAGTAGGGGACAGGGGGCGCGAACCTCCTACGAGCAGTACTTC	CASRGQGARTSYEQYF
TRBV7-9	.	TRBJ2-3	.	TGTGCCAGCAGCTTAGGACTAGACGGCAGAGATACGCAGTATTTT	CASSLGLDGRDTQYF
TRBV7-9	.	TRBJ1-4	.	TGTGCCAGCAGCTCGAGACAGCCTCTAGGTGAAAAACTGTTTTTT	CASSSRQPLGEKLFF
TRBV30	TRBD1	TRBJ2-3	.	TGTGCCTGGAGTAGGCAGACAGGGGGGTCGGATACGCAGTATTTT	CAWSRQTGGSDTQYF
TRBV7-6	TRBD2	TRBJ2-1	.	TGTGCCAGCAGCTTACGCGGGGGGGGCGATGAGCAGTTCTTC	CASSLRGGGDEQFF
TRBV4-2	.	TRBJ2-3	.	TGTGCCAGCAGCCATCAACACGTGACAACTAGCACAGATACGCAGTATTTT	CASSHQHVTTSTDTQYF
TRBV7-9	.	TRBJ1-2	few	TGTTCCAGCAGCGTCAGGGACTACTATGGCTACACCTTC	CSSSVRDYYGYTF
TRBV7-9	.	TRBJ2-3	.	TGTGCCAGCAGCGCCCCCTCTAGCATAGATACGCAGTATTTT	CASSAPSSIDTQYF
TRBV13	TRBD2	TRBJ2-3	.	TGTGCCAGCAGCTTAGTTCGGTTGCGGGGGTGGGCAGATACGCAGTATTTT	CASSLVRLRGWADTQYF
TRBV18	TRBD2	TRBJ2-7	once	TGTGCCAGCTCCGTCGGGACTAGCGGCGTTCGGGAGCAGTACTTC	CASSVGTSGVREQYF
TRBV4-3	.	TRBJ1-2	.	TGCGCCAGCAGCCAAATCGGTACTAGCAACTATGGCTACACCTTC	CASSQIGTSNYGYTF
TRBV10-2	TRBD2	TRBJ2-5	.	TGCGCCAGCTCACCCCTAGCGGGGGGCGAGACCCAGTACTTC	CASSPLAGGETQYF